This T cell receptor (beta chain) was observed in a study of T cell responses to AZD1222 COVID-19 vaccine. Study conclusions and caveats: Spike-specific TCR breadth and depth were elevated following two AZD1222 doses. Clonal diversity was possibly underestimated, and the donors were mostly white British, with more females. Baseline seropositivity occurred in only 5 to 7 AZD1222 recipients.

For this clone: As yet, its antigen is unknown.

Method: immunoSEQ multiplex PCR; TCRdb's copy keeps in-frame clones and lacks some. The sample has about 180,000 clones, approximately 90% seen once. The CDR3 totals 14 residues. Germline CDR1 MNHEY, CDR2 SVGAGI. V was pared by 5 bases and J by 7 bases, with 14 bases between. This receptor was taken from an adult who received the MenACWY meningococcal vaccine as a control. The specimen was peripheral blood, collected 28 days after the second dose of the MenACWY control vaccine. The genes are TRBV6-5 and TRBJ1-4; D may be TRBD1 (6 bases). CDR3 DNA sequence: TGTGCCAGCAGTCGGGGGGGCTGGGTTGAAAAACTGTTTTTT. Translating gives CASSRGGWVEKLFF.